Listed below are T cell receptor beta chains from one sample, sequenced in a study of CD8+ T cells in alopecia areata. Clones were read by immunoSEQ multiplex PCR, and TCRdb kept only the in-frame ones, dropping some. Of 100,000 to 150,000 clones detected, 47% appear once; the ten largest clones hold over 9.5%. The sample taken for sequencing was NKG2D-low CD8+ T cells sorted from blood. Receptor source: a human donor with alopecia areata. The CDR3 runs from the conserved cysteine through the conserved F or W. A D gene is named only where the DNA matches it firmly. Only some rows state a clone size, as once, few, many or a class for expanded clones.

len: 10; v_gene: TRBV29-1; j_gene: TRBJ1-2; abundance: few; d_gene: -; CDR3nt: TGCAGCGTTGGGGGCCATGGCTACACCTTC; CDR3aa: CSVGGHGYTF
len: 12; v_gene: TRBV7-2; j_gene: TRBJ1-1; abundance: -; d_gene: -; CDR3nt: TGTGCCAGCAGCCAAGGTGGGACTGAAGCTTTCTTT; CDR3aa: CASSQGGTEAFF
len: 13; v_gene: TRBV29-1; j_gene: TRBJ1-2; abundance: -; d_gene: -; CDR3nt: TGCAGCGTTGACAGTAAATCTAACTATGGCTACACCTTC; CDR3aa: CSVDSKSNYGYTF
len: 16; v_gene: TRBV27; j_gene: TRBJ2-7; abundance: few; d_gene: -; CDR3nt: TGTGCCAGCAGATGGGTGGGCTCCACCCCCTTCTACGAGCAGTACTTC; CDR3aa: CASRWVGSTPFYEQYF
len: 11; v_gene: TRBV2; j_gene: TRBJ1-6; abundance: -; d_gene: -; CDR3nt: TGTGCCATCGGACGGAATTCACCCCTCCACTTT; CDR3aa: CAIGRNSPLHF
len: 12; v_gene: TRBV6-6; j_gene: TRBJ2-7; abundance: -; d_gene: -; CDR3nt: TGTGCCAGCAGTTCCCCCCAGGACGAGCAGTACTTC; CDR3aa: CASSSPQDEQYF
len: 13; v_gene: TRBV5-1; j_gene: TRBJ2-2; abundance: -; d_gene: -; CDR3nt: TGCGCCAGCAGCTTGACAGGGCCCGGGGAGCTGTTTTTT; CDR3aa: CASSLTGPGELFF
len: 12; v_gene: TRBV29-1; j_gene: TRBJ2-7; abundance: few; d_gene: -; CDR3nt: TGCAGCGTTGGTAAGGGGCCTGCGGAGCAGTACTTC; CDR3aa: CSVGKGPAEQYF
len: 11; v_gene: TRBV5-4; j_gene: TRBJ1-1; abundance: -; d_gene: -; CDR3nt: TGTGCCAGCAGCTCGTTAAGTGAAGCTTTCTTT; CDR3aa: CASSSLSEAFF
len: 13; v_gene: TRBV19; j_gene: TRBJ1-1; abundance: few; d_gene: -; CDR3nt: TGTGCCAGTAGTACTCCGGGGAACACTGAAGCTTTCTTT; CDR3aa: CASSTPGNTEAFF
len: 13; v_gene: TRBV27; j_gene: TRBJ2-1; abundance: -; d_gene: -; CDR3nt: TGTGCCAGCAGTCCAGTTTGGGTCGATGAGCAGTTCTTC; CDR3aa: CASSPVWVDEQFF
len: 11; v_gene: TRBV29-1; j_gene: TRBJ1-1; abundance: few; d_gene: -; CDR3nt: TGCAGCGTTGAAGCATGGGATTCTGCTTTCTTT; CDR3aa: CSVEAWDSAFF
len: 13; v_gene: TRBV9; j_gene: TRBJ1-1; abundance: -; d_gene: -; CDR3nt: TGTGCCAGCAGCGGAGGGGAGGACACTGAAGCTTTCTTT; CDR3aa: CASSGGEDTEAFF
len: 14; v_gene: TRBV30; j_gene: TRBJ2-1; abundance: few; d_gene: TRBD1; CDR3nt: TGTGCCTGGGGAGGGGGACAGGGCTACAATGAGCAGTTCTTC; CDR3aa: CAWGGGQGYNEQFF
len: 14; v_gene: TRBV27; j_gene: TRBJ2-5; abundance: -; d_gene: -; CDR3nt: TGTGCCAGCAGTTCCCGGATGGAGCAGGAGACCCAGTACTTC; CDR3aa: CASSSRMEQETQYF
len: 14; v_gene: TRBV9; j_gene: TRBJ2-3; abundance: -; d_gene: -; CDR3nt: TGTGCCAGCAGCCCCAGACAAAGCACAGATACGCAGTATTTT; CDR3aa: CASSPRQSTDTQYF
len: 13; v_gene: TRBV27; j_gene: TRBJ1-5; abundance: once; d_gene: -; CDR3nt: TGTGCCAGCAGTTTAGGTAGGAATCAGCCCCAGCATTTT; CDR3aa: CASSLGRNQPQHF
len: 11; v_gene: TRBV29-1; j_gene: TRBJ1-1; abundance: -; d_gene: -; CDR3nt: TGCAGCGGGGTAGTTAACACTGAAGCTTTCTTT; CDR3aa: CSGVVNTEAFF
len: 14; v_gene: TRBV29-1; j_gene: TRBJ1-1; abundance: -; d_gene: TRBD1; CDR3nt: TGCAGCGTTGAAGACTTGGACAGGGGCACTGAAGCTTTCTTT; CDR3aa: CSVEDLDRGTEAFF
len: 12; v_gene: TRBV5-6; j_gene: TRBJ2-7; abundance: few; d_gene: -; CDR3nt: TGTGCCAGCAGCCTAGGTCGTGGTGAGCAGTACTTC; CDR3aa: CASSLGRGEQYF
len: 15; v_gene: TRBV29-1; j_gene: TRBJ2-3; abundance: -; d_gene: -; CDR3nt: TGCAGCGTTGAAGAGGTCGGCGGAACCACAGATACGCAGTATTTT; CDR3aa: CSVEEVGGTTDTQYF
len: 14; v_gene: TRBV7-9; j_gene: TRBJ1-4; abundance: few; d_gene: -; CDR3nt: TGTGCCAGCAGCCTAGACACGACGCGGGAAAAACTGTTTTTT; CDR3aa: CASSLDTTREKLFF
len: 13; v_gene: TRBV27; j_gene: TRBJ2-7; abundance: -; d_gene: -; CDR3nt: TGTGCCAGCAGACTGCAGTTAGACTACGAGCAGTACTTC; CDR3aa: CASRLQLDYEQYF
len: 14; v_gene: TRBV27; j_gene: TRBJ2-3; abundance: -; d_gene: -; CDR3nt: TGTGCCACCTCCCCCAGGGCGAGCACAGATACGCAGTATTTT; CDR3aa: CATSPRASTDTQYF
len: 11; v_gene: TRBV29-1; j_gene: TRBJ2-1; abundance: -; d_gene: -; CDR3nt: TGCAGCGTTTATGATCGGAATGAGCAGTTCTTC; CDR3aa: CSVYDRNEQFF
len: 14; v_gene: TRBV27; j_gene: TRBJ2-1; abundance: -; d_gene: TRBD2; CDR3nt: TGTGCCAGCAGTGGCCTTAGCGGGAGCAATGAGCAGTTCTTC; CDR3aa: CASSGLSGSNEQFF
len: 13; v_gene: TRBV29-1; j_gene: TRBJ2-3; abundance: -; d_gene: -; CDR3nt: TGCAGCCGCACAGCCCAGGCAAGAGATACGCAGTATTTT; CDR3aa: CSRTAQARDTQYF
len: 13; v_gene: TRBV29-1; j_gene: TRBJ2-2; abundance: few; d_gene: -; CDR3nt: TGCAGCGTTCGTGGGACTGAAACCGGGGAGCTGTTTTTT; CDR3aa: CSVRGTETGELFF
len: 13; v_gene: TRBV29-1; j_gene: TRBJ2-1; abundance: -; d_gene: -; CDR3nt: TGCAGCGTTGAAGAAGGGGGGGCCGATGAGCAGTTCTTC; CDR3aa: CSVEEGGADEQFF
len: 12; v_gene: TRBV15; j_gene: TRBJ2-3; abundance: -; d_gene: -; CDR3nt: TGTGCCACCAGCAGAGCCGGGACCCGTCTGTATTTT; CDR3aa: CATSRAGTRLYF
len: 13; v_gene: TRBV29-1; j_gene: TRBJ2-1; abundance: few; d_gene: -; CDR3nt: TGCAGCTCCGGACAGAGCTCCTACAATGAGCAGTTCTTC; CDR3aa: CSSGQSSYNEQFF
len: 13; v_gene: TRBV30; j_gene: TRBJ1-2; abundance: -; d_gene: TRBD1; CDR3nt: TGTGCCTGTATGACCGGGACAGGTGATGGCTACACCTTC; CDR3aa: CACMTGTGDGYTF
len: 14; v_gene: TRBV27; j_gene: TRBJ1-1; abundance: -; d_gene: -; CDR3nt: TGTGCCAGCAGTTTGACAGGTTCGAACACTGAAGCTTTCTTT; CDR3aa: CASSLTGSNTEAFF
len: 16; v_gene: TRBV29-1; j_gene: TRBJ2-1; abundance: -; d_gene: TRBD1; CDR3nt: TGCAGCGTTGAAGGGCACCGGGACAGCTCCTACAATGAGCAGTTCTTC; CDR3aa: CSVEGHRDSSYNEQFF
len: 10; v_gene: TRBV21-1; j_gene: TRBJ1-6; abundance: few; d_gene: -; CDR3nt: TGTGCCAGCACCAGATCACCCCTCCACTTT; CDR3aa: CASTRSPLHF
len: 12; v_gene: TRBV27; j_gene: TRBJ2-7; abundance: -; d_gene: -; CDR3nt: TGTGCCAGCAGTTTGGAGGGCTACGAGCAGTACTTC; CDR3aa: CASSLEGYEQYF
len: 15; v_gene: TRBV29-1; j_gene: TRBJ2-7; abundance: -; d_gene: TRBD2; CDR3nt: TGCAGCGTCCCCGGGACTAGCGGGGAATCCTACGAGCAGTACTTC; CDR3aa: CSVPGTSGESYEQYF
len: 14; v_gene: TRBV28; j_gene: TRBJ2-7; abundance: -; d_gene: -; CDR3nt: TGTGCCAGCAGTTTTAGGAGTAGCTCCTACGAGCAGTACTTC; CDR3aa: CASSFRSSSYEQYF
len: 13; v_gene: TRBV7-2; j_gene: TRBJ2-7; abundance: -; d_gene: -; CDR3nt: TGTGCCAGCAGCTCGGACCTAGCCTACGAGCAGTACTTC; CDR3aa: CASSSDLAYEQYF
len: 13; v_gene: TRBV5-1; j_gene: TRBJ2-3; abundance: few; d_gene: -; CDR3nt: TGCGCCAGCAGCAGGACCAGCACAGATACGCAGTATTTT; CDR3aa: CASSRTSTDTQYF
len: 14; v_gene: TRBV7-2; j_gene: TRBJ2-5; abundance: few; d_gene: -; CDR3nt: TGTGCCAGCTTATCGGGACATCCCCAAGAGACCCAGTACTTC; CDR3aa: CASLSGHPQETQYF
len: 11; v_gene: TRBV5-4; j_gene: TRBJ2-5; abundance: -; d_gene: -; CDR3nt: TGTGCCAGCAGCTTGGAGGAGACCCAGTACTTC; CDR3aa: CASSLEETQYF
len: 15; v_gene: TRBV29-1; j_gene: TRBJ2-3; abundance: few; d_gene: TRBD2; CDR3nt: TGCAGCGTTGAAGGGACTAGCGGGAGTTCAGATACGCAGTATTTT; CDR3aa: CSVEGTSGSSDTQYF
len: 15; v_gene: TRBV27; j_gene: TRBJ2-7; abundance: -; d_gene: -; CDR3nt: TGTGCCAGCAGTTTAAGCCTAGCTGCATCCTACGAGCAGTACTTC; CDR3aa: CASSLSLAASYEQYF
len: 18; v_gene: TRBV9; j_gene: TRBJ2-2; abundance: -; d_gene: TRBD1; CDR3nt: TGTGCCAGCAGCACCCCCGGGACAGGGGATTCGAACACCGGGGAGCTGTTTTTT; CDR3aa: CASSTPGTGDSNTGELFF
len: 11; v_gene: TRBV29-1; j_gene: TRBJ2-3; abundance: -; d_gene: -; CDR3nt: TGCAGCGTTGAACCCGAAGATACGCAGTATTTT; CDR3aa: CSVEPEDTQYF
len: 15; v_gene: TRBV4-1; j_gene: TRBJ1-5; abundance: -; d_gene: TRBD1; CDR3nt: TGCGCCAGCAGCCAAGCAAAGACAGGGCTTCAGCCCCAGCATTTT; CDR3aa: CASSQAKTGLQPQHF
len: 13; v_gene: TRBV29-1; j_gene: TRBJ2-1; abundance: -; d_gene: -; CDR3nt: TGCAGCGTTTACGGGGGGCTCCTCAATGAGCAGTTCTTC; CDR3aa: CSVYGGLLNEQFF
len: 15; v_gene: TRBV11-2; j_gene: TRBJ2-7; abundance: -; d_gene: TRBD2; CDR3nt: TGTGCCAGCAGCTTTGGAGCGGGGACCACGTACGAGCAGTACTTC; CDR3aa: CASSFGAGTTYEQYF
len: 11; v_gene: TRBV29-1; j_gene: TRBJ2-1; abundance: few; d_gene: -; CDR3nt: TGCAGCGTTGTTGCCAATAATGAGCAGTTCTTC; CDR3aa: CSVVANNEQFF
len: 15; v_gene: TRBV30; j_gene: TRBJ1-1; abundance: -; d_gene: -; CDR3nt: TGTGCCTGGACTCCGCCTGACATCATGAACACTGAAGCTTTCTTT; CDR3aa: CAWTPPDIMNTEAFF
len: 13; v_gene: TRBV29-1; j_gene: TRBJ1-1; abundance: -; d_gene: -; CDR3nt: TGCAGCGTTACCCAGGGAGGGAACACTGAAGCTTTCTTT; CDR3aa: CSVTQGGNTEAFF
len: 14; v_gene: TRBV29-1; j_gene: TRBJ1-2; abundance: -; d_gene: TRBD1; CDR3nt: TGCAGCGTCTCGGAGGGACAGGAAAGTGGAGGCTACACCTTC; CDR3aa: CSVSEGQESGGYTF
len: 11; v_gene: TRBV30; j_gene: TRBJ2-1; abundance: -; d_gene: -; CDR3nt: TGTGCCTGGAGTCCGGGCAATGAGCAGTTCTTC; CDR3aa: CAWSPGNEQFF
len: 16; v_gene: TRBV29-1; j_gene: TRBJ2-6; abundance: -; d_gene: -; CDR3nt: TGCAGCGCCGGTCGGGGGGCGGGCTCTGGGGCCAACGTCCTGACTTTC; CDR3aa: CSAGRGAGSGANVLTF
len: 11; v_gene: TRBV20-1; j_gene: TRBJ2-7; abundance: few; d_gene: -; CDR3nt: TGCAGTGCTCAGACTGGCTACGAGCAGTACTTC; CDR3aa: CSAQTGYEQYF
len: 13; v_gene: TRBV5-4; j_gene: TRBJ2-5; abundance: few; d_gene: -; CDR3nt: TGTGCCAGCAGCTTGGGTTTGGAAGAGACCCAGTACTTC; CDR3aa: CASSLGLEETQYF
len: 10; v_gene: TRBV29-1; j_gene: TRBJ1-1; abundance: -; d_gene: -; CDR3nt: TGCAGCGTTTCGTACACTGAAGCTTTCTTT; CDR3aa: CSVSYTEAFF